One and the same sample provided the 24 T cell receptor beta chains below, sequenced in a study of T cell repertoires in cytomegalovirus infection (dated by TCRdb to 2018 to 2020). The data were produced on an Illumina HiSeq 1500. TCRdb took the public reads, trimmed them with fastp at Q25, ran MiXCR for clone calling and kept in-frame beta chains. Rows matching on CDR3 protein sequence are summarized as one entry with the most common DNA and genes. The sample table shows approximately 120,000 distinct CDR3 sequences, and less than 30% are seen once. The top ten constitute 81% of the sample. These TCRs are of unknown antigen specificity. The treatment or condition label here, explained by the study, means: in vitro stimulation with specific CMV peptide epitopes to enrich CMV-specific T cells. Here the sequenced sample was CD8+ T cells from cultured PBMCs, taken from culture after CMV antigen stimulation. These TCRs come from a human donor in good health (CMV status not recorded). Some clones in this sample may be carry-over from other donors' samples.

The chain employs TRBV7-9 and TRBJ2-1, with 7 bases lining up with TRBD2. Trimming removed 5 bases from V and 7 bases from J; junction bases left unmatched: 14. Germline values: CDR1 SEHNR, CDR2 FQNEAQ (reference sequence). This CDR3 is built from 16 residues. The CDR3 reads CASSRRSGEVQNEQFF. CDR3 bases: TGTGCCAGCAGCCGCAGGAGCGGGGAGGTTCAGAATGAGCAGTTCTTC.

This clonotype turned up a few times. The J gene is TRBJ2-7, the V gene TRBV2; TRBD2 matches at 8 bases. This CDR3 spans 15 amino acids. CDR1 is SNHLY and CDR2 is FYNNEI in the germline V gene. Trimming at V came to 6 bases and at J to 1 base, leaving 8 bases not matched to a gene. CDR3 sequence reads: CASSFFRGGSYEQYF. CDR3 nucleotides: TGTGCCAGCAGCTTCTTTCGGGGGGGATCCTACGAGCAGTACTTC.

This clonotype was counted at least ten times. V usage is TRBV3-1 and J usage is TRBJ2-1, with 14 bases lining up with TRBD2. Trimming cost V 4 bases and J 6 bases; bases outside gene matches: 17. The germline V gene has CDR1 LGHDT and CDR2 YNNKEL (reference sequence). This CDR3 is 20 amino acids long. CDR3 bases: TGTGCCAGCAGCCCACTATACTCCGGGACTAGCGGGGGTTTTTCCAATGAGCAGTTCTTC. It is translated as CASSPLYSGTSGGFSNEQFF.

This clonotype was observed at least ten times. The chain carries TRBV4-1 and TRBJ2-3; the match to TRBD2 covers 14 bases. The V and J ends lost 1 base and 2 bases, in that order; junction bases with no gene match: 5. Per germline, CDR1 MGHRA and CDR2 YSYEKL. This CDR3 is 18 amino acids long. The CDR3 bases are TGCGCCAGCAGCCAAGGGGGGACTAGCGGGGGAATCACAGATACGCAGTATTTT. Its translation: CASSQGGTSGGITDTQYF.

This clonotype has a handful of counts. The chain uses TRBV28 and TRBJ2-7; possible D gene TRBD1, 6 bases. The V end was cut by 8 bases, the J end by 6 bases, with 17 bases between. CDR3 length: 13 residues. In germline, CDR1 is MDHEN, CDR2 SYDVKM. The CDR3 is CASSWTVAVEQYF. CDR3 DNA: TGTGCCAGCTCCTGGACAGTGGCTGTCGAGCAGTACTTC.

This clonotype appeared many times. The chain employs TRBV7-8 and TRBJ1-2, with D possibly being TRBD1 (5 bases). Trimming pared 1 base from V and 0 bases from J, leaving 30 bases between. Looked up from germline, CDR1 is SGHVS and CDR2 is FQNEAQ. The CDR3 runs to 22 residues. Here the CDR3 DNA reads TGTGCCAGCAGCTTAGAGAGAATCCCTAAGCGCTCAACCGGACAAGCTAACTATGGCTACACCTTC. Translation gives CASSLERIPKRSTGQANYGYTF.

This clonotype was detected a few times. V and J are TRBV4-1 and TRBJ2-2; D unclear. Germline CDR1 is MGHRA and CDR2 is YSYEKL. This CDR3 region has 13 residues. Between the trimmed V and J ends, which lost 5 bases and 1 base, there was a span of 5 bases. This CDR3 is CASSARNTGELFF. DNA for the CDR3: TGCGCCAGCAGCGCCAGGAACACCGGGGAGCTGTTTTTT.

The chain joins TRBV11-2 to TRBJ2-3; D remains ambiguous. V dropped 1 base and J dropped 1 base, with 6 bases sitting between them. Germline-derived CDR1 and CDR2 are SGHAT and FQNNGV. CDR3 size: 14 residues. CDR3 residues: CASSLGWGTDTQYF. In DNA, the CDR3 is TGTGCCAGCAGCTTAGGCTGGGGCACAGATACGCAGTATTTT.

With regard to this clonotype: A read error may explain this, as a much larger clone is one base away. The chain joins TRBV7-2 to TRBJ2-7; 8 bases match TRBD2. The CDR3 totals 14 residues. Germline V gene data show CDR1 as SGHTA and CDR2 as FQGNSA. The trim removed 3 bases at V and 8 bases at J, leaving 9 bases unmatched. CDR3 DNA sequence: TGTGCCAGCAGCTTCGGACTAGCTGGATACAAGCAGTACTTC. Translation: CASSFGLAGYKQYF.

The V gene is TRBV27, the J gene TRBJ2-2, with TRBD1 matching over 7 bases. V was clipped by 3 bases and J by 7 bases; unmatched bases: 11. Germline V lookup: CDR1 MNHEY, CDR2 SMNVEV (reference sequence). The CDR3 extends over 16 amino acids. CDR3 sequence (DNA): TGTGCCAGCAGTTTTACCGGGACAGACGTTAGCGGGGAGCTGTTTTTT. It is translated as CASSFTGTDVSGELFF.

The chain carries TRBV28 and TRBJ1-4; D may be TRBD1 (5 bases). The CDR3 is 16 amino acids. Trimming left V 2 bases short and J 4 bases short, with 14 bases between. Germline assignment: CDR1 MDHEN and CDR2 SYDVKM. The CDR3 here is CASSLRQGDGNEKLFF. CDR3 bases: TGTGCCAGCAGTTTAAGGCAGGGTGATGGTAATGAAAAACTGTTTTTT.

A single count supports this clonotype. The chain couples TRBV20-1 to TRBJ2-5, with 15 bases lining up with TRBD2. Losses at the gene ends were 4 bases for V and 4 bases for J; bases not matched to a gene: 4. The germline V gene encodes CDR1 DFQATT and CDR2 SNEGSKA (reference sequence). CDR3 length: 15 residues. The CDR3 nucleotides read TGCAGTGCTACCCCGGGACTAGCGGGGGGAGAGACCCAGTACTTC. Translating gives CSATPGLAGGETQYF.

This clonotype was seen only a few times. The V call is TRBV12-3 or TRBV12-4, the J call TRBJ2-2; D not resolved. V was shortened by 6 bases and J by 4 bases, with 3 bases between the two germline ends. This CDR3 spans 11 amino acids. DNA of the CDR3: TGTGCCAGCAGGGGCACCGGGGAGCTGTTTTTT. Its translation is CASRGTGELFF.

This clonotype was seen a handful of times. The V and J genes are TRBV20-1 and TRBJ2-7, with 8 nucleotides matching TRBD2. Germline loops: CDR1 DFQATT, CDR2 SNEGSKA (reference sequence). This CDR3 comprises 15 residues. Trimming at V came to 3 bases and at J to 9 bases, leaving 16 bases not matched to a gene. DNA for the CDR3: TGCAGTGCTAGCTCCGTCCTAGCGGGCCCTGTGGGGCAGTACTTC. It yields the protein CSASSVLAGPVGQYF.

In the case of this clonotype: A read error may explain this, as a much larger clone is one base away. This chain connects TRBV27 to TRBJ1-1, with D possibly TRBD1 on 5 matching bases. The CDR3 loop spans 15 amino acids. Trimming took off 2 bases at V and 5 bases at J, with 15 bases between the two ends. Germline loops: CDR1 MNHEY, CDR2 SMNVEV (reference sequence). This CDR3 reads CASSLIARGRTEAFF. CDR3 sequence (DNA): TGTGCCAGCAGTTTAATTGCGAGGGGTAGGACTGAAGCTTTCTTT.

The chain joins TRBV12-3 or TRBV12-4 to TRBJ1-5; D is ambiguous. Trimming left V 3 bases short and J 0 bases short, with 6 bases between. The CDR3 is made up of 14 amino acids. In DNA form, the CDR3 reads TGTGCCAGCAGTTTGACATATAGCAATCAGCCCCAGCATTTT. Residues: CASSLTYSNQPQHF.

A few counts support this clonotype. This chain joins TRBV7-8 and TRBJ2-7, with 7 bases aligning to TRBD1. Germline CDR1 and CDR2: SGHVS and FQNEAQ. The V and J ends lost 0 bases and 0 bases, in that order; junction bases with no gene match: 8. The CDR3 is made up of 17 amino acids. The CDR3 nucleotides read TGTGCCAGCAGCTTAGCATGGACAGGCCTGAGCTCCTACGAGCAGTACTTC. It specifies CASSLAWTGLSSYEQYF. The full variable domain, rest sourced from reference TRBV7-8 and TRBJ2-7, is GAGVSQSPRYKVAKRGQDVALRCDPISGHVSLFWYQQALGQGPEFLTYFQNEAQLDKSGLPSDRFFAERPEGSVSTLKIQRTQQEDSAVYLCASSLAWTGLSSYEQYFGPGTRLTVT.

This chain joins TRBV15 and TRBJ2-4; D might be TRBD2 (6 bases). Deletions cut 3 bases from V and 5 bases from J, with 23 bases between. Per the germline V gene, CDR1 is LNHNV and CDR2 is YYDKDF (reference sequence). The CDR3 is 18 residues long. CDR3 DNA: TGTGCCACCAGCAGCCAGAGGCGGGGTGGGCGGAGGGAAAACATTCAGTACTTC. It codes for CATSSQRRGGRRENIQYF. The full variable domain, completed using reference TRBV15 and TRBJ2-4, is DAMVIQNPRYQVTQFGKPVTLSCSQTLNHNVMYWYQQKSSQAPKLLFHYYDKDFNNEADTPDNFQSRRPNTSFCFLDIRSPGLGDTAMYLCATSSQRRGGRRENIQYFGAGTRLSVL.

This sequence joins TRBV19 and TRBJ1-1; D is unclear. Germline values: CDR1 LNHDA, CDR2 SQIVND (reference sequence). The CDR3 loop spans 13 amino acids. V dropped 6 bases and J dropped 0 bases, with 8 bases sitting between them. The CDR3 region is CASSASVNTEAFF. In nucleotides, the CDR3 is TGTGCCAGTAGCGCCTCAGTGAACACTGAAGCTTTCTTT.

The V call is TRBV3-1, the J call TRBJ2-1; D may correspond to TRBD1 or TRBD2 (5 bases each). V was pared by 3 bases and J by 9 bases, with 9 bases between. Looked up from germline, CDR1 is LGHDT and CDR2 is YNNKEL (reference sequence). The CDR3 is 12 amino acids. The CDR3 DNA reads as TGTGCCAGCAGCCATCCTGGGGGTGAGCAGTTCTTC. Residues: CASSHPGGEQFF.

The V call is TRBV20-1, the J call TRBJ2-1; 8 bases map to TRBD1. After removal of 4 bases from V and 6 bases from J, the junction contained 11 bases not matched to a gene. Germline V gene lookup returns CDR1 DFQATT and CDR2 SNEGSKA (reference sequence). This CDR3 has 15 amino acids. The CDR3, as DNA: TGCAGTGCTACTTCCTACGGGACAGGCAGCAATGAGCAGTTCTTC. Amino acid sequence: CSATSYGTGSNEQFF.

In its sample, this clonotype was seen a few times. The CDR3 sequence is CASSPAGASYGYTF. The CDR3 DNA sequence: TGTGCCAGCAGCCCGGCCGGGGCGTCATATGGCTACACCTTC. The chain has TRBV27 and TRBJ1-2, with D tentatively TRBD1 (5 bases). Looked up from germline, CDR1 is MNHEY and CDR2 is SMNVEV (reference sequence). V was clipped by 6 bases and J by 5 bases, with 16 bases between them. The CDR3 runs to 14 residues.

V and J are TRBV2 and TRBJ1-5; TRBD1 matches at 9 bases. The CDR3 covers 15 residues. The J segment lost 3 bases and the V segment lost 7 bases, leaving 7 bases of the junction unmatched. CDR1 and CDR2 (germline): SNHLY, FYNNEI. CDR3 sequence (DNA): TGTGCCAGCAATCCGGGACAGGGTTACAATCAGCCCCAGCATTTT. Protein product: CASNPGQGYNQPQHF.

The genes are TRBV7-8 and TRBJ1-5; 8 bases align to TRBD1. V lost 2 bases to trimming and J lost 0 bases; unmatched junction nucleotides: 9. The CDR3 runs 18 residues. The germline V gene encodes CDR1 SGHVS and CDR2 FQNEAQ. The CDR3 is CASSLKQRDRYSNQPQHF. The CDR3, as DNA: TGTGCCAGCAGCTTAAAGCAGAGGGACAGGTATAGCAATCAGCCCCAGCATTTT.